Each of the 11 T cell receptor beta chains below was sequenced from the same sample in a study of blood T cell repertoires in COVID-19. The method was immunoSEQ multiplex PCR; TCRdb's version includes in-frame clones alone and lacks a portion of them. The sample has roughly 68,000 clones; 87% are singletons. The sequenced sample consisted of peripheral blood. All receptors come from a man aged 45 to 65 with active COVID-19.

This sequence joins TRBV6-6 and TRBJ2-7; TRBD1 aligns across 11 bases. Germline V gene data show CDR1 as MNHNY and CDR2 as SVGAGI (reference sequence). This CDR3 is built from 15 residues. Unmatched junction bases numbered 6, after V lost 2 bases and J lost 6 bases. This CDR3 reads CASSYKGTGGSEQYF. DNA of the CDR3: TGTGCCAGCAGTTACAAGGGGACAGGGGGGAGCGAGCAGTACTTC.

The chain recombines TRBV28 with TRBJ2-1, with TRBD1 as a possible D gene (6 bases). The CDR3 sequence is 13 residues long. Germline CDR1 MDHEN, CDR2 SYDVKM. V was pared by 6 bases and J by 0 bases, with 6 bases between. The CDR3 here is CASRGASYNEQFF. CDR3 bases: TGTGCCAGCAGGGGGGCCTCCTACAATGAGCAGTTCTTC. The full variable domain, with the rest looked up from reference TRBV28 and TRBJ2-1, is DVKVTQSSRYLVKRTGEKVFLECVQDMDHENMFWYRQDPGLGLRLIYFSYDVKMKEKGDIPEGYSVSREKKERFSLILESASTNQTSMYLCASRGASYNEQFFGPGTRLTVL.

The J gene is TRBJ2-1, the V gene TRBV19, with TRBD1 matching 7 bases. This CDR3 has 12 residues. The germline gives CDR1 LNHDA, CDR2 SQIVND (reference sequence). Trimming cost V 3 bases and J 10 bases; bases outside gene matches: 3. The CDR3 nucleotides are TGTGCCAGTAGTATCTGGGGACAGGAGCAGTTCTTC. Protein product: CASSIWGQEQFF.

The CDR3 region has the DNA TGTGCCACCAGCAGGGACACAGGGGGCGTATCCGATACGCAGTATTTT. This encodes CATSRDTGGVSDTQYF. The J gene is TRBJ2-3, the V gene TRBV15, with 9 bases that match TRBD1. V lost 3 bases, J lost 6 bases, and 10 bases stayed unmatched. The germline gives CDR1 LNHNV, CDR2 YYDKDF (reference sequence). The CDR3 is 16 residues long.

The chain joins TRBV5-1 to TRBJ1-2; TRBD1 aligns across 7 bases. The V segment lost 4 bases and the J segment 11 bases; nucleotides outside the gene matches: 8. Germline CDR1 reads SGHRS; CDR2 reads YFSETQ. The CDR3 covers 12 residues. This CDR3 is CASSPSGTAYTF. The DNA of the CDR3 is TGCGCCAGCAGCCCTAGCGGGACAGCTTACACCTTC.

The V gene is TRBV9, the J gene TRBJ2-3, with TRBD2 as a possible D gene (6 bases). V dropped 0 bases and J dropped 2 bases, with 13 bases sitting between them. CDR1 is SGDLS and CDR2 is YYNGEE in the germline V gene. The CDR3 consists of 16 residues. The CDR3 DNA is TGTGCCAGCAGCGTAGTAGGGGACTTCCTCACAGATACGCAGTATTTT. This sequence encodes CASSVVGDFLTDTQYF.

The CDR3 is CASSYSLAGQETQYF. The CDR3 region has the DNA TGTGCCAGCAGCTATTCACTAGCGGGGCAAGAGACCCAGTACTTC. The rearrangement links TRBV13 to TRBJ2-5, with TRBD2 matching 10 bases. This CDR3 has 15 residues. The germline V gene has CDR1 PRHDT and CDR2 FYEKMQ (reference sequence). J lost 2 bases, V lost 4 bases, and 4 bases had no gene match.

This clone was seen a few times. The chain uses TRBV2 and TRBJ1-5; 9 positions agree with TRBD1. The CDR3 extends over 14 amino acids. V dropped 8 bases and J dropped 6; count of bases not matched to a gene: 8. CDR1 and CDR2 (germline): SNHLY, FYNNEI. CDR3 coding DNA: TGTGCCAGCGCGGAGGGACAGGGTTTTCAGCCCCAGCATTTT. Amino acid sequence: CASAEGQGFQPQHF.

The CDR3 DNA sequence: TGTGCCAGCAGCTTGGCGGGGGGCTCCTCCTACAATGAGCAGTTCTTC. This translates into CASSLAGGSSYNEQFF. The V gene is TRBV5-4, the J gene TRBJ2-1; D may be TRBD2 (7 bases). The CDR3 sequence is 16 residues long. Germline lookup yields CDR1 SGHNT and CDR2 YYREEE (reference sequence). V was cut by 0 bases and J by 0 bases, with 10 bases left in between.

The chain joins TRBV4-2 to TRBJ2-3, with 15 bases lining up with TRBD2. Trimming cost V 0 bases and J 8 bases; bases outside gene matches: 3. Looked up from germline, CDR1 is LGHNA and CDR2 is YNFKEQ. This CDR3 is 16 amino acids long. DNA of the CDR3: TGTGCCAGCAGCCAAGACGGGACTAGCGGGAGGCGTACGCAGTATTTT. This encodes CASSQDGTSGRRTQYF.

The genes are TRBV28 and TRBJ2-1; possible D gene TRBD2, 6 bases. Germline V CDR1 and CDR2: MDHEN, SYDVKM. The germline V and J ends were trimmed by 2 bases and 9 bases, with 17 bases remaining between them. This CDR3 contains 15 residues. This CDR3 reads CASSLGRAGSGEQFF. As DNA, the CDR3 is TGTGCCAGCAGTTTAGGGCGGGCCGGGAGCGGTGAGCAGTTCTTC.